This TCR beta chain was identified during a study of T cells expressing NK-cell markers. Points on this clonotype: Its antigen is currently unknown.

Study results and caveats: Dominant NKG2C+ clonotypes accounted for roughly 1.0-8% of CD8+ T cells in about six donors.

From its re-call of the 5' RACE reads, TCRdb lists each CDR3 protein once, without DNA. This sample contains 500,000 to 700,000 distinct CDR3 sequences. The CDR3 contains 15 residues. Germline CDR1 and CDR2: SQVTM and ANQGSEA. Input material: blood T cells: a sorted CD56 or NKG2C T cell subset, CD4+ or CD8+ T cells, or bulk PBMC T cells (not recorded which). The rearrangement links TRBV29-1 to TRBJ2-1; TCRdb picks TRBD2, but there is no DNA to check that call. The origin of this receptor is a man aged 18 to 35 in good health. This chain's CDR3 is CSVEVAGGFYNEQFF.